This note documents a single T cell receptor (beta chain) sequence. The CDR3 loop spans 16 amino acids. In germline, CDR1 is SGHRS, CDR2 YFSETQ. V lost 2 bases, J lost 6 bases, and 8 bases stayed unmatched. Assay: immunoSEQ multiplex PCR; the TCRdb copy retains only in-frame clones and omits some. In the table there are about 140,000 clones, 85% of which are singletons. The data were obtained in a study of blood T cell repertoires in COVID-19. V gene TRBV5-1 combines with J gene TRBJ2-2, with 9 bases that match TRBD1. Source material: PBMCs or T cells enriched from blood (not recorded which). The sequence came from a woman between 40 and 55 years old who had recovered from COVID-19. The CDR3 bases are TGCGCCAGCAGCTTAGGGTCAACAGGGGGCTCCGGGGAGCTGTTTTTT. Its protein is CASSLGSTGGSGELFF. Supplemented by reference TRBV5-1 and TRBJ2-2, the full variable domain reads KAGVTQTPRYLIKTRGQQVTLSCSPISGHRSVSWYQQTPGQGLQFLFEYFSETQRNKGNFPGRFSGRQFSNSRSEMNVSTLELGDSALYLCASSLGSTGGSGELFFGEGSRLTVL.